The 22 T cell receptor beta chains given below trace back to one sample, sequenced in a study of metastatic and nonmetastatic thyroid tumors. Not a single patient had been given any form of treatment at any point before undergoing thyroid surgery. TCRdb reanalyzed the PCR reads with MiXCR. The data contain several thousand clones, about 20% of them singletons. The sample consisted of adjacent normal tissue. The receptors here all came from a male donor with papillary thyroid cancer or a benign thyroid nodule (not recorded which). Some clones in this sample may be carry-over from other donors' samples.

J is TRBJ2-3 and V is TRBV5-8; D gene unclear. The CDR3 runs 12 residues. V dropped 3 bases and J dropped 11 bases, with 13 bases sitting between them. CDR1 is SGHTS and CDR2 is YDEGEE in the germline V gene. CDR3 loop: CASSSALTGQYF. The CDR3 DNA sequence: TGTGCCAGCAGCTCGGCTCTGACCGGGCAGTATTTT.

This clone is termed medium-sized (0.01 to 0.1%). The rearrangement joins TRBV7-2 to TRBJ2-1; D not certain. This CDR3 has 12 amino acids. The V gene's germline CDR1 is SGHTA and CDR2 FQGNSA. V was cut by 6 bases and J by 6 bases, with 9 bases left in between. The chain's CDR3 is CASRSMGNEQFF. CDR3 DNA: TGTGCCAGCAGGTCGATGGGCAATGAGCAGTTCTTC.

This rearrangement joins TRBV9 to TRBJ1-4; D is ambiguous. Per the germline V gene, CDR1 is SGDLS and CDR2 is YYNGEE. The length of the CDR3 is 14 residues. Trimming removed 0 bases at V and 4 bases at J, with 7 bases between. The CDR3 sequence is CASSVGGVNEKLFF. CDR3 DNA sequence: TGTGCCAGCAGCGTAGGGGGAGTTAATGAAAAACTGTTTTTT. Full variable domain (missing parts from reference TRBV9 and TRBJ1-4): DSGVTQTPKHLITATGQRVTLRCSPRSGDLSVYWYQQSLDQGLQFLIQYYNGEERAKGNILERFSAQQFPDLHSELNLSSLELGDSALYFCASSVGGVNEKLFFGSGTQLSVL.

This clone was seen many times. The V and J genes are TRBV9 and TRBJ2-7; 8 bases line up with TRBD1. Trimming took 0 bases from V and 3 from J; bases not matched to a gene: 2. Germline values: CDR1 SGDLS, CDR2 YYNGEE. The CDR3 has 14 residues. DNA of the CDR3: TGTGCCAGCAGCGTAGGGACAGGGATCTACGAGCAGTACTTC. Translating it yields CASSVGTGIYEQYF.

In this sample, this clone turned up a few times. The rearrangement uses TRBV12-3 or TRBV12-4 and TRBJ2-5; D is undetermined. The length of the CDR3 is 12 residues. Trimming cost V 4 bases and J 9 bases, with 12 bases left between them. The CDR3, as DNA: TGTGCCAGCAGTTCGCTGTTGTCCTCCCAGTACTTC. The encoded protein is CASSSLLSSQYF.

The sample holds a few counts of this clone. The rearrangement joins TRBV24-1 to TRBJ2-2; 7 positions agree with TRBD2. CDR1 KGHDR and CDR2 SFDVKD come from the germline V gene. V lost 12 bases to trimming and J lost 5 bases; unmatched junction nucleotides: 8. This CDR3 comprises 13 residues. This CDR3 reads CAVARGVTGELFF. The CDR3 bases are TGTGCCGTTGCCCGGGGGGTTACCGGGGAGCTGTTTTTT.

This clone occurred many times. Since a much larger clone is just one base distant, this may be a read error. In the same sample, other DNA sequences code for this CDR3. V gene TRBV7-9 combines with J gene TRBJ2-5; D not certain. V lost 2 bases to trimming and J lost 5 bases, with 12 bases between them. The CDR3 is made up of 14 amino acids. The germline CDR1 and CDR2 sequences are SEHNR and FQNEAQ (reference sequence). The chain's CDR3 is CASSLTLGMETQYF. The CDR3 DNA reads as TGTGCCAGCAGCTTAACGCTAGGCATGGAGACCCAGTACTTC.

The CDR3 DNA follows: TGTGCCAGCAGTTCGACCGGGGCGGGGGCAGATACGCAGTATTTT. Encoded protein: CASSSTGAGADTQYF. The chain recombines TRBV27 with TRBJ2-3, with 7 bases aligning to TRBD2. Per germline, CDR1 MNHEY and CDR2 SMNVEV (reference sequence). The CDR3 has 15 residues. The V and J ends lost 4 bases and 4 bases, in that order; junction bases with no gene match: 8.

The rearrangement joins TRBV7-9 to TRBJ2-5; D gene uncertain. V lost 5 bases and J 2 bases, leaving 15 bases between the germline ends. The CDR3 sequence is 15 residues long. Germline V CDR1 and CDR2: SEHNR, FQNEAQ (reference sequence). CDR3 DNA: TGTGCCAGCAGCCTGTCGGTGTGGTTACAAGAGACCCAGTACTTC. The encoded protein is CASSLSVWLQETQYF.

This rearrangement joins TRBV14 to TRBJ1-6; D may be TRBD1 (5 bases). Germline V gene lookup returns CDR1 SGHDN and CDR2 FVKESK. Trimming stripped 1 base from V and 7 bases from J, with 17 bases between. CDR3 length equals 17 residues. The CDR3, as DNA: TGTGCCAGCAGCCAAGTACCCGCCAGGGTGCCCAATTCACCCCTCCACTTT. Protein product: CASSQVPARVPNSPLHF.

Details on this clone: A much larger clone lies one base from this, so it may be a read error. The rearrangement links TRBV11-1 to TRBJ1-1; a weak D match, TRBD1 (5 bases). Looked up from germline, CDR1 is SGHAT and CDR2 is FQDESV (reference sequence). The CDR3 has 16 residues. V lost 3 bases and J lost 2, with 16 bases in between. CDR3 residues: CASSFPAGCFNTEAFF. The CDR3 DNA reads as TGTGCCAGCAGCTTCCCGGCAGGGTGTTTTAACACTGAAGCTTTCTTT.

The chain joins TRBV15 to TRBJ1-6; D unclear. V was trimmed by 3 bases and J by 0 bases, leaving 15 bases between them. This CDR3 spans 18 amino acids. The V gene's germline CDR1 is LNHNV and CDR2 YYDKDF (reference sequence). CDR3 sequence: CATSSADLFSSYNSPLHF. The CDR3 region has the DNA TGTGCCACCAGCAGCGCCGACCTGTTTAGCTCCTATAATTCACCCCTCCACTTT.

The table lists this clone with a few counts. The chain uses TRBV12-3 or TRBV12-4 and TRBJ2-1; no clear D. V was shortened by 1 base and J by 0 bases, with 13 bases between the two germline ends. There are 17 residues in the CDR3. CDR3 residues: CASSLGDWIPSYNEQFF. The CDR3, as DNA: TGTGCCAGCAGTTTAGGGGATTGGATCCCCTCCTACAATGAGCAGTTCTTC.

This clone is a singleton in its sample. The chain couples TRBV4-2 to TRBJ2-1; 7 bases line up with TRBD1. In germline, CDR1 is LGHNA, CDR2 YNFKEQ. V lost 6 bases to trimming and J lost 5 bases; unmatched junction nucleotides: 7. The CDR3 sequence is 14 residues long. In DNA, the CDR3 is TGTGCCAGCAGACCAGGGGGATCAAACAATGAGCAGTTCTTC. Its protein is CASRPGGSNNEQFF.

The V gene is TRBV27, the J gene TRBJ2-2; the D is unclear. The CDR3 runs 16 residues. V gave up 2 bases and J gave up 2 bases, with 12 bases separating them. Germline-derived CDR1 and CDR2 are MNHEY and SMNVEV (reference sequence). CDR3 bases: TGTGCCAGCAGTTTAATGGCAAGGATTAACACCGGGGAGCTGTTTTTT. This sequence encodes CASSLMARINTGELFF.

This clone ranks as medium-sized. CDR3 amino acids: CASIEAGTGRGLVYGYTF. DNA of the CDR3: TGTGCCAGCATCGAAGCCGGGACAGGGCGAGGACTTGTCTATGGCTACACCTTC. This chain joins TRBV28 and TRBJ1-2; 9 bases map to TRBD1. Unmatched junction bases numbered 19, after V lost 7 bases and J lost 4 bases. Germline CDR1 MDHEN, CDR2 SYDVKM. CDR3 length: 18 residues.

This clone is medium-sized (0.01 to 0.1%). The J gene is TRBJ1-4, the V gene TRBV20-1; 8 positions agree with TRBD1. V lost 3 bases to trimming and J lost 7 bases; unmatched junction nucleotides: 1. The CDR3 is made up of 12 amino acids. The germline V gene encodes CDR1 DFQATT and CDR2 SNEGSKA (reference sequence). As DNA, the CDR3 is TGCAGTGCTAGTGGACAGGGTGAAAAACTGTTTTTT. It encodes CSASGQGEKLFF.

The chain links TRBV10-2 to TRBJ2-1; tentatively, D is TRBD1 (6 bases). Germline CDR1 is WSHSY and CDR2 is SAAADI. Trimming removed 3 bases from V and 5 bases from J, with 11 bases in between. CDR3 size: 14 residues. DNA of the CDR3: TGCGCCAGCAGTGAACAGGGAAGAGACAATGAGCAGTTCTTC. This encodes CASSEQGRDNEQFF.

This clone was detected many times. Compared with germline, one end of the junction differs, possibly owing to a read error. The chain combines TRBV5-1 with TRBJ2-1, with 7 bases lining up with TRBD2. This CDR3 is 16 amino acids long. Germline V gene data show CDR1 as SGHRS and CDR2 as YFSETQ. The DNA of the CDR3 is TGCGCCAGCAGCTTGGATTTGCGGGGGACCTACACTGAGCAGTTCTTC. This codes for CASSLDLRGTYTEQFF.

This clone turned up a few times. The rearrangement links TRBV6-1 to TRBJ2-7; possible D gene TRBD2, 6 bases. Germline lookup yields CDR1 MNHNS and CDR2 SASEGT. The length of the CDR3 is 14 residues. The V gene lost 3 bases and the J gene lost 3 bases, with 12 bases spanning the gap. The CDR3: CASSESGGVYEQYF. CDR3 bases: TGTGCCAGCAGTGAGAGTGGCGGGGTCTACGAGCAGTACTTC.

V is TRBV6-1 and J is TRBJ1-1; the D gene is possibly TRBD1 (6 bases). Germline CDR1 MNHNS, CDR2 SASEGT. V lost 11 bases to trimming and J lost 5 bases, with 15 bases between them. This CDR3 has 12 residues. CDR3 coding DNA: TGTGCCGCGAGGTGGCAGGGGACTGAAGCTTTCTTT. Translating gives CAARWQGTEAFF.

The CDR3 reads CASSVGPGGTGELFF. The DNA of the CDR3 is TGTGCCAGCAGCGTAGGTCCAGGGGGGACCGGGGAGCTGTTTTTT. The chain employs TRBV9 and TRBJ2-2; weak D call: TRBD1 (7 bases). The V end was cut by 0 bases, the J end by 5 bases, with 11 bases between. This CDR3 has 15 residues. Germline values: CDR1 SGDLS, CDR2 YYNGEE.